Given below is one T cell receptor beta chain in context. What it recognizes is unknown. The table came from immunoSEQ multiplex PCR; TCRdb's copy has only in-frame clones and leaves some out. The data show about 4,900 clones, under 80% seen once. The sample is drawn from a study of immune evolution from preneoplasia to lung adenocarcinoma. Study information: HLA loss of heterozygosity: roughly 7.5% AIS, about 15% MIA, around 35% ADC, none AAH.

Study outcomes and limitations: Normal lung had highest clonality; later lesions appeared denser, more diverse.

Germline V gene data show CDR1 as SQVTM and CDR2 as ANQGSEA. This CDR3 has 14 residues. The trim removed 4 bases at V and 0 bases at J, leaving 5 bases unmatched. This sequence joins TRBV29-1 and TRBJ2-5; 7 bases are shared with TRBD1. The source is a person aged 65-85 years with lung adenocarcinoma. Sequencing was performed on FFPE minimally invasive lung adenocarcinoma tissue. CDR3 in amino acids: CSVVWTGHQETQYF. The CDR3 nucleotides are TGCAGCGTTGTGTGGACAGGACACCAAGAGACCCAGTACTTC.